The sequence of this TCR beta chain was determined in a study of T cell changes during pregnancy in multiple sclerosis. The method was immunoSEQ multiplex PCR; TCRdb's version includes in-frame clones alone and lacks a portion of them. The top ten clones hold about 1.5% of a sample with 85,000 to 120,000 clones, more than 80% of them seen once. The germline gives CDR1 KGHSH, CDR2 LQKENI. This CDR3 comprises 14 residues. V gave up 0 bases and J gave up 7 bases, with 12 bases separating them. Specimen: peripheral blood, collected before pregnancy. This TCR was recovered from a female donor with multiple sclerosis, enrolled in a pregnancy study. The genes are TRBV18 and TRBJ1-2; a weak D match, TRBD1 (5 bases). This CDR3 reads CASSPPVGQGGYTF. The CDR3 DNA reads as TGTGCCAGCTCACCACCGGTAGGGCAGGGTGGCTACACCTTC. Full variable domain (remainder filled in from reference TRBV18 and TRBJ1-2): NAGVMQNPRHLVRRRGQEARLRCSPMKGHSHVYWYRQLPEEGLKFMVYLQKENIIDESGMPKERFSAEFPKEGPSILRIQQVVRGDSAAYFCASSPPVGQGGYTFGSGTRLTVV.